This TCR beta chain was sequenced in a study of T cells in localized non-small cell lung cancer. Regarding the study as a whole: T cell clonality was highest in uninvolved adjacent lung, above tumor. Appearances in adjacent lung were noted for a median 57 of the top 100 tumor clones.

Sequencing was performed with immunoSEQ multiplex PCR; in TCRdb, only in-frame clones are kept and a portion is missing. The sample contains 4,000 to 5,000 clones, approximately 30% of which appear only once. This clone appeared a few times. The antigen remains undetermined. The V and J ends lost 5 bases and 5 bases, in that order; junction bases with no gene match: 9. Germline V gives CDR1 SGHNT, CDR2 YENEEA. This CDR3 is 15 amino acids long. The TCR sequence derives from a man aged 35 to 69 with stage II lung adenocarcinoma. The chain recombines TRBV11-3 with TRBJ2-7; TRBD2 aligns across 10 bases. The sequences come from lung tumor tissue, collected before any cancer treatment. The CDR3 sequence is CASSALAGVKDEQYF. The CDR3 nucleotides are TGTGCCAGCAGCGCCCTAGCGGGAGTTAAGGACGAGCAGTACTTC. The full variable domain, rest sourced from reference TRBV11-3 and TRBJ2-7, is EAGVVQSPRYKIIEKKQPVAFWCNPISGHNTLYWYLQNLGQGPELLIRYENEEAVDDSQLPKDRFSAERLKGVDSTLKIQPAELGDSAVYLCASSALAGVKDEQYFGPGTRLTVT.